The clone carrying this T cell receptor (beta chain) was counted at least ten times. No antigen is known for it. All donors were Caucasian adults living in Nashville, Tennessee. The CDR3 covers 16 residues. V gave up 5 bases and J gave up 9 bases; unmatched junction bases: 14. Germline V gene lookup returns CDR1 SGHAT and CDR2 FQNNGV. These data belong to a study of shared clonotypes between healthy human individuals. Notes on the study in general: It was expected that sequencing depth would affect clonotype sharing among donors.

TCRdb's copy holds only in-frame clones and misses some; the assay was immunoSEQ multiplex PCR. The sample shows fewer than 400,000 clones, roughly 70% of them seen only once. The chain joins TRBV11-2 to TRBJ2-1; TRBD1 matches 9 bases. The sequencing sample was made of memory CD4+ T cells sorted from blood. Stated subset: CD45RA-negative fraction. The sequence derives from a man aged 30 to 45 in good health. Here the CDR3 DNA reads TGTGCCAGCAGCCCTTTGGCCCGACAGGGGGTTTTTGAGCAGTTCTTC. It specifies CASSPLARQGVFEQFF.